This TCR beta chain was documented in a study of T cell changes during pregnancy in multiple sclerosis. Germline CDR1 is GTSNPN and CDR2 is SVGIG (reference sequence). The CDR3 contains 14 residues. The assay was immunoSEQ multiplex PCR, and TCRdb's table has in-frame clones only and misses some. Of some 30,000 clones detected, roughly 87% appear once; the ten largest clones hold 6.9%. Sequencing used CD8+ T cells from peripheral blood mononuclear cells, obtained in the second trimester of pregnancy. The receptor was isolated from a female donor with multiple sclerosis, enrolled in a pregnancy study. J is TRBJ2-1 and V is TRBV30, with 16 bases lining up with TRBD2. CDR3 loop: CAGTSGGDYNEQFF. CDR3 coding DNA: TGTGCTGGGACTAGCGGGGGGGACTACAATGAGCAGTTCTTC.